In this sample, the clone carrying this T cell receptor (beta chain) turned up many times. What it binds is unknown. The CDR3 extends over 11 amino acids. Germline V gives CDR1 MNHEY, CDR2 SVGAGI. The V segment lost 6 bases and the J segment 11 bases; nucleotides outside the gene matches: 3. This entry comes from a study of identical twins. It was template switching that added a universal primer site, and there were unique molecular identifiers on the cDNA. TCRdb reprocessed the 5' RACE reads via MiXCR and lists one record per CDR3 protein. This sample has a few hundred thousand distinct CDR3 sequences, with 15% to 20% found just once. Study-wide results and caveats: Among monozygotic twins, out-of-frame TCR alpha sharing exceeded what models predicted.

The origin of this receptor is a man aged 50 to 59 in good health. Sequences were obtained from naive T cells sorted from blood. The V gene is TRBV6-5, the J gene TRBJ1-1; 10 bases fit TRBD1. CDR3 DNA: TGTGCCAGCAGCACGGGACAGGGGGCTTTCTTT. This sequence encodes CASSTGQGAFF.